This T cell receptor beta chain was identified during a study of human T cells and chemical hapten exposure. On the study more broadly: Patch tests put 0.01% DPC on the upper back, and the results were checked at 6 days.

General observations from the study: Among TCRs, those above 1 in 1000 frequency were unaffected by DPC sensitization. Patch test score tracked positively with PT1 expanded TCR counts.

Indicated time point: patch test 3, about 24 weeks after DPC sensitization. Treatment of the sample: therapeutic diphenylcyclopropenone sensitization with weekly scalp DPC. With regard to this clonotype: Its specificity is unknown.

TCRdb fed the RACE reads into MiXCR, producing one record per CDR3 protein. The sample lists approximately 160,000 distinct CDR3 sequences, 25% to 30% seen once, with 2.1% in the top ten. CDR1 and CDR2 from the germline V gene are LNHNV and YYDKDF (reference sequence). The CDR3 spans 15 residues. After removal of 5 bases from V and 6 bases from J, the junction contained 10 bases not matched to a gene. The gene calls are TRBV15 and TRBJ2-1; TRBD1 matches at 7 bases. The clonotype was recovered from a woman under 30 with alopecia areata. Some clones in this sample may be carry-over from other donors' samples. The sequences come from whole blood, collected in connection with sensitization to the hapten diphenylcyclopropenone (DPC). This chain's CDR3 is CATSPGTDKPNEQFF. In DNA, the CDR3 is TGTGCCACCAGCCCCGGGACAGACAAGCCCAATGAGCAGTTCTTC.